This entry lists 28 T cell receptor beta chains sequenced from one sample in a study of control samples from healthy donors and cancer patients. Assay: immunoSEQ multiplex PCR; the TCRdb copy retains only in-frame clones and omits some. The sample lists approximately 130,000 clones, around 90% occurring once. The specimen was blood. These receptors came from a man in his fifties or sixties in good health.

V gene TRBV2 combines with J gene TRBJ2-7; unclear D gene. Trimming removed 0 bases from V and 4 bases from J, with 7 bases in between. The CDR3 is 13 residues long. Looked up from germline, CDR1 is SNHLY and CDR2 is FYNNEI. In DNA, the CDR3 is TGTGCCAGCAGTGAAGCGGATCGTTACGAGCAGTACTTC. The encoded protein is CASSEADRYEQYF.

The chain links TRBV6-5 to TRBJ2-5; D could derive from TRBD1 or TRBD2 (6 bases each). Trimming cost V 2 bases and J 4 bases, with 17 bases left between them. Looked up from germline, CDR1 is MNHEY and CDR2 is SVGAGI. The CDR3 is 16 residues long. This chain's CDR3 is CASSYGVGGRRETQYF. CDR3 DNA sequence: TGTGCCAGCAGTTACGGTGTAGGGGGGCGTAGAGAGACCCAGTACTTC.

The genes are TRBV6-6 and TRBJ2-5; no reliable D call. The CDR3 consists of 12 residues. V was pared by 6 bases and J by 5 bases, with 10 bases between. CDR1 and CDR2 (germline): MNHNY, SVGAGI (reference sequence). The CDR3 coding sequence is TGTGCCAGCAGCAATAGCCGGGAGACCCAGTACTTC. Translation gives CASSNSRETQYF.

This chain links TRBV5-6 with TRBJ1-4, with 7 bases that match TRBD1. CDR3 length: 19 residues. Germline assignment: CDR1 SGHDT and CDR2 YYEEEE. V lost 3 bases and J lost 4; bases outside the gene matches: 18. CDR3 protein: CASSSPRGHLHDHNEKLFF. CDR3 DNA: TGTGCCAGCAGCTCACCTAGGGGGCACCTCCATGACCATAATGAAAAACTGTTTTTT.

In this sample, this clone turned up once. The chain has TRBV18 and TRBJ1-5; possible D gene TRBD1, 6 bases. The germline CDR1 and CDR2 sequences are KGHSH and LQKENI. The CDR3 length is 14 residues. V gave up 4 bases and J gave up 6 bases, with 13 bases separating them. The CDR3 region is CASSQEQGGQPQHF. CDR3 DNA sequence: TGTGCCAGCTCACAAGAACAGGGCGGTCAGCCCCAGCATTTT. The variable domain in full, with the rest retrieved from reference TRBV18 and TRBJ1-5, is NAGVMQNPRHLVRRRGQEARLRCSPMKGHSHVYWYRQLPEEGLKFMVYLQKENIIDESGMPKERFSAEFPKEGPSILRIQQVVRGDSAAYFCASSQEQGGQPQHFGDGTRLSIL.

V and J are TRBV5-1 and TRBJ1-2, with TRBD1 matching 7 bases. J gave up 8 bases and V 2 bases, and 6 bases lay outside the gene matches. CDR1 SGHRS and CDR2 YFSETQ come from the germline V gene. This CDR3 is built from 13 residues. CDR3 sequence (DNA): TGCGCCAGCAGCTTAGGACAGGTAGACGGCTACACCTTC. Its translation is CASSLGQVDGYTF.

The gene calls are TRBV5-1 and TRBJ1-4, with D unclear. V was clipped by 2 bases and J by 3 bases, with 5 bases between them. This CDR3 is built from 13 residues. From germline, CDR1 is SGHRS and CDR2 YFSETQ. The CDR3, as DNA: TGCGCCAGCAGCTTCGGCGCTAATGAAAAACTGTTTTTT. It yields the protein CASSFGANEKLFF.

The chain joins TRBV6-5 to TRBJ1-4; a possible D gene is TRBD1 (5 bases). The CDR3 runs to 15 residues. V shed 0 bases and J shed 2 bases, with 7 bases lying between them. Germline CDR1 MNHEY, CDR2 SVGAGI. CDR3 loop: CASSYSEGTNEKLFF. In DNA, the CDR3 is TGTGCCAGCAGTTACTCAGAGGGGACTAATGAAAAACTGTTTTTT.

CDR3 protein: CASIGDLDTEAFF. The CDR3 DNA reads TGTGCCAGCATCGGGGACCTCGACACTGAAGCTTTCTTT. This rearrangement joins TRBV6-4 to TRBJ1-1, with D tentatively TRBD1 (5 bases). The germline V gene encodes CDR1 MRHNA and CDR2 SNTAGT. The CDR3 covers 13 residues. V shed 7 bases and J shed 3 bases, with 12 bases lying between them.

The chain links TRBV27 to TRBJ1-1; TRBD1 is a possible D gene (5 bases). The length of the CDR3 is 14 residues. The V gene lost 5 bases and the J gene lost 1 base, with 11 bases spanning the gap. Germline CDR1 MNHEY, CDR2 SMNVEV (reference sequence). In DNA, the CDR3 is TGTGCCAGCAGTCGAAACGGGGGGAACACTGAAGCTTTCTTT. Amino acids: CASSRNGGNTEAFF.

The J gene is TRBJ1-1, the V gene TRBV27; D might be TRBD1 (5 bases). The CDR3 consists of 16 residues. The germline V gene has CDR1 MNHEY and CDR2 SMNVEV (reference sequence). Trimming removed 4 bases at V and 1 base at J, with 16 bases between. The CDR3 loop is CASSSIPSGANTEAFF. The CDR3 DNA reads TGTGCCAGCAGTTCCATTCCTTCCGGGGCGAACACTGAAGCTTTCTTT.

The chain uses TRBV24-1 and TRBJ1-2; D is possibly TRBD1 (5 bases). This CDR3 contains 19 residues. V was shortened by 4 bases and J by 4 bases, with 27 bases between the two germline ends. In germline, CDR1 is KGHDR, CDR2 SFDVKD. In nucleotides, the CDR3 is TGTGCCACCAGTGACCCTGCCGGGACTGAGACCTCAAACAGCTATGGCTACACCTTC. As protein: CATSDPAGTETSNSYGYTF.

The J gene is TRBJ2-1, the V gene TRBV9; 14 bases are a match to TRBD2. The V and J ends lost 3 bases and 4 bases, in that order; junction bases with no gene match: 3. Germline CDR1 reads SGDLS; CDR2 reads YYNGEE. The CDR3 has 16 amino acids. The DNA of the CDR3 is TGTGCCAGCAGCGCGGGACTAGCGGGGGCATACAATGAGCAGTTCTTC. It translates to CASSAGLAGAYNEQFF.

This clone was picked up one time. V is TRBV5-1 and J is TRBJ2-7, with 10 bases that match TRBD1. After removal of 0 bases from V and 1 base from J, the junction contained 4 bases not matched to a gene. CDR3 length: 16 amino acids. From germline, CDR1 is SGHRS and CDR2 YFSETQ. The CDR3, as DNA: TGCGCCAGCAGCTTGGAACCGGGACAGGGGTCCTACGAGCAGTACTTC. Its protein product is CASSLEPGQGSYEQYF.

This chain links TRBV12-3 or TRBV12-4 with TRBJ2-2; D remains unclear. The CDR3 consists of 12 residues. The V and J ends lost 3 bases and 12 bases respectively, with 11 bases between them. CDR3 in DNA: TGTGCCAGCAGTTTCGGTCCCGGCCAGCTGTTTTTT. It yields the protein CASSFGPGQLFF.

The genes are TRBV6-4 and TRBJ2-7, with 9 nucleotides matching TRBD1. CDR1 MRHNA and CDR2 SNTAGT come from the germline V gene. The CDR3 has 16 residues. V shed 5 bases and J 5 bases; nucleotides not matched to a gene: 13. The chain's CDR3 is CASSRFGTGIDDEQYF. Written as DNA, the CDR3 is TGTGCCAGCAGTCGATTTGGGACAGGGATAGATGACGAGCAGTACTTC.

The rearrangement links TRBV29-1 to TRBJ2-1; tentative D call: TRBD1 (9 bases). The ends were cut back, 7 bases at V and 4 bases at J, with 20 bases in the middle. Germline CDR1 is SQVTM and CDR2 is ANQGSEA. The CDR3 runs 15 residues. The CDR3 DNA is TGCAGCGCCCCGGGAGGGACAGGGACTTACAATGAGCAGTTCTTC. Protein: CSAPGGTGTYNEQFF.

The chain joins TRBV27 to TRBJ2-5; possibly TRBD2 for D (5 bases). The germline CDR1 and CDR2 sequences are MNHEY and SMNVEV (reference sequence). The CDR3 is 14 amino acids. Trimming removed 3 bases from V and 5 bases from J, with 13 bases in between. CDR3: CASSFKGVSETQYF. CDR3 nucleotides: TGTGCCAGCAGTTTCAAGGGAGTAAGCGAGACCCAGTACTTC.

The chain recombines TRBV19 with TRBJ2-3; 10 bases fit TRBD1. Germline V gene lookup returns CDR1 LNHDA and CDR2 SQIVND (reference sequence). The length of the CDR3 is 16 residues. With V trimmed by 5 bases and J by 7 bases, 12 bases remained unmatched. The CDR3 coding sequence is TGTGCCAGTAGTTTCTTGGACAGGGGGAAAAAAAATACGCAGTATTTT. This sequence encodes CASSFLDRGKKNTQYF. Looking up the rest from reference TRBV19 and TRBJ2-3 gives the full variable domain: DGGITQSPKYLFRKEGQNVTLSCEQNLNHDAMYWYRQDPGQGLRLIYYSQIVNDFQKGDIAEGYSVSREKKESFPLTVTSAQKNPTAFYLCASSFLDRGKKNTQYFGPGTRLTVL.

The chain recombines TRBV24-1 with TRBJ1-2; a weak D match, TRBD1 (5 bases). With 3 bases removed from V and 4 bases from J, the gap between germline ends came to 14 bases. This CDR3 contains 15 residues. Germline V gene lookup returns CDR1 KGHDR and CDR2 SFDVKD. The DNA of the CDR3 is TGTGCCACCAGTGATGAAGGGGACGGCCTCTATGGCTACACCTTC. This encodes CATSDEGDGLYGYTF.

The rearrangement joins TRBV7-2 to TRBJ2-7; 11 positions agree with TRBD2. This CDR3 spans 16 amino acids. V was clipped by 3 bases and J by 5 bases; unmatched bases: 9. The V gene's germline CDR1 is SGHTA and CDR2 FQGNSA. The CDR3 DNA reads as TGTGCCAGCAGCTTTACCGGGACTAGCGGTCTCCACGAGCAGTACTTC. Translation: CASSFTGTSGLHEQYF.

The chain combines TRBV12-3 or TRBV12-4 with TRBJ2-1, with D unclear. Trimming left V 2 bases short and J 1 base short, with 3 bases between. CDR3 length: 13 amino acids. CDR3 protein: CASSLHSYNEQFF. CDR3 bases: TGTGCCAGCAGTTTACATTCCTACAATGAGCAGTTCTTC.

The CDR3 region is CATEGIKAGELFF. The DNA for the CDR3 is TGTGCCACCGAGGGGATTAAGGCCGGGGAGCTGTTTTTT. J is TRBJ2-2 and V is TRBV12-3 or TRBV12-4; D tentatively fits TRBD1 or TRBD2 (5 bases each). CDR3 size: 13 residues. The V end was cut by 10 bases, the J end by 6 bases, with 15 bases between.

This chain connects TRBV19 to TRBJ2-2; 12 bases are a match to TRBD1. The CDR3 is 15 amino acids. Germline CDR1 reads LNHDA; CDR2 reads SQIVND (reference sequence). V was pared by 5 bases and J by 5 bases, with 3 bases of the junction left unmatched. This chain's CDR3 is CASSWDRGQTGELFF. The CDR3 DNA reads TGTGCCAGTAGTTGGGACAGGGGGCAAACCGGGGAGCTGTTTTTT.

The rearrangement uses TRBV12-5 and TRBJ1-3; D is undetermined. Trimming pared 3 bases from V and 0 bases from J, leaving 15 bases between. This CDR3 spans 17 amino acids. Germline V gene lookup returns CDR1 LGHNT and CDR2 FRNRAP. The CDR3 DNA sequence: TGTGCTAGTGGTTTTCCCCCCGCCGGCTACTCTGGAAACACCATATATTTT. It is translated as CASGFPPAGYSGNTIYF.

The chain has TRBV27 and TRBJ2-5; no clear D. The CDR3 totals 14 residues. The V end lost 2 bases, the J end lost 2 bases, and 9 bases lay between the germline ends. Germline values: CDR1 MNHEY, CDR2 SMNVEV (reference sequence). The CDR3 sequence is CASSLRTAQETQYF. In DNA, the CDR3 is TGTGCCAGCAGTTTACGGACGGCGCAAGAGACCCAGTACTTC.

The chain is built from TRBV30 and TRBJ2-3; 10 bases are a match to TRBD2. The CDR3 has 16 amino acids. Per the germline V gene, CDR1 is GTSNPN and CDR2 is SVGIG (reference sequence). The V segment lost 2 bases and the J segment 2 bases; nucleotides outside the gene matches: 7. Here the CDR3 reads CAWSPLAGALTDTQYF. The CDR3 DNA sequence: TGTGCCTGGAGTCCCCTAGCGGGGGCCCTCACAGATACGCAGTATTTT. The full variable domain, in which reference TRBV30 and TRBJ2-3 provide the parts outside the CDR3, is SQTIHQWPATLVQPVGSPLSLECTVEGTSNPNLYWYRQAAGRGLQLLFYSVGIGQISSEVPQNLSASRPQDRQFILSSKKLLLSDSGFYLCAWSPLAGALTDTQYFGPGTRLTVL.

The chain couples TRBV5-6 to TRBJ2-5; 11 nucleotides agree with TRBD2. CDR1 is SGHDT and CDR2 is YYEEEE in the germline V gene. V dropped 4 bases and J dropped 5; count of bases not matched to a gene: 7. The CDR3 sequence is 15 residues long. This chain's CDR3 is CASSARLAGRETQYF. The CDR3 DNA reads TGTGCCAGCAGCGCGCGACTAGCGGGACGGGAGACCCAGTACTTC.